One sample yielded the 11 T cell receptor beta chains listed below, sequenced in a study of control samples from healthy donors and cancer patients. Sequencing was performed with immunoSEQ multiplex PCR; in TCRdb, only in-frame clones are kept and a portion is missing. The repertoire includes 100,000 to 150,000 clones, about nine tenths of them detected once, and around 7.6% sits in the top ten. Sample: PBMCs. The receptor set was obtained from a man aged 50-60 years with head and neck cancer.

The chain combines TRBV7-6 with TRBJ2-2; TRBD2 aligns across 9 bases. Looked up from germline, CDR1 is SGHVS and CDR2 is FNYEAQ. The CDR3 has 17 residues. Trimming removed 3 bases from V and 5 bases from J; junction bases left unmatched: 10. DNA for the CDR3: TGTGCCAGCAGCTTCCCTTTTAGCGGGAGCAAGACCGGGGAGCTGTTTTTT. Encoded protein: CASSFPFSGSKTGELFF. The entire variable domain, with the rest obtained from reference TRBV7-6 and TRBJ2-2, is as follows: GAGVSQSPRYKVTKRGQDVALRCDPISGHVSLYWYRQALGQGPEFLTYFNYEAQQDKSGLPNDRFSAERPEGSISTLTIQRTEQRDSAMYRCASSFPFSGSKTGELFFGEGSRLTVL.

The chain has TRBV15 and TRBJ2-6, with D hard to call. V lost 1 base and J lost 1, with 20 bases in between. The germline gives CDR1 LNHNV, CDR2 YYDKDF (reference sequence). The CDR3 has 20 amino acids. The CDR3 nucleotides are TGTGCCACCAGCAGAGCCTCCATGACGGCTGACTCATCTGGGGCCAACGTCCTGACTTTC. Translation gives CATSRASMTADSSGANVLTF.

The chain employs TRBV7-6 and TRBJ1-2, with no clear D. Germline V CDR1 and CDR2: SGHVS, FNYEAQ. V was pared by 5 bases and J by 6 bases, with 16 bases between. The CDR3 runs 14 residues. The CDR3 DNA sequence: TGTGCCAGCAGCCCTTTAAGAAGGGAGAATGGCTACACCTTC. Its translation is CASSPLRRENGYTF.

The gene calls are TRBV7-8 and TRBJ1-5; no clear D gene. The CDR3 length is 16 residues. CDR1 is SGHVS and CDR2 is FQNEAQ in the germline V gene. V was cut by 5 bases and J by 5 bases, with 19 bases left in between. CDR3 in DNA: TGTGCCAGCAGCCCGACGGGCGGTGGGCAGCATCAGCCCCAGCATTTT. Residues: CASSPTGGGQHQPQHF. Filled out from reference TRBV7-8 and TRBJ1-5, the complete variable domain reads GAGVSQSPRYKVAKRGQDVALRCDPISGHVSLFWYQQALGQGPEFLTYFQNEAQLDKSGLPSDRFFAERPEGSVSTLKIQRTQQEDSAVYLCASSPTGGGQHQPQHFGDGTRLSIL.

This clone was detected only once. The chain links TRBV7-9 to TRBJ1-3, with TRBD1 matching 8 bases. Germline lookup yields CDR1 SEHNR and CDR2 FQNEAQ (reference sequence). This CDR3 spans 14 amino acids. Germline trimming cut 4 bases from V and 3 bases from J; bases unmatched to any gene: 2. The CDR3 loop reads CASSSDRDGNTIYF. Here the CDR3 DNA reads TGTGCCAGCAGCTCGGACAGGGATGGAAACACCATATATTTT. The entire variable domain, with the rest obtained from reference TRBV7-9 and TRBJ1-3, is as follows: DTGVSQNPRHKITKRGQNVTFRCDPISEHNRLYWYRQTLGQGPEFLTYFQNEAQLEKSRLLSDRFSAERPKGSFSTLEIQRTEQGDSAMYLCASSSDRDGNTIYFGEGSWLTVV.

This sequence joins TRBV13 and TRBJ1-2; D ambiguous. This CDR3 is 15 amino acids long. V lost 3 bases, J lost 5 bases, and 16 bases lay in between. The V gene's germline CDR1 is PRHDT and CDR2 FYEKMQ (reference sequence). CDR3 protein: CASSFLSRPEYGYTF. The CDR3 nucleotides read TGTGCCAGCAGCTTTTTGAGCAGGCCTGAATATGGCTACACCTTC.

CDR3 coding DNA: TGTGCCAGCAGCTCCTCGACAGGATGGGATGAAAAACTGTTTTTT. This encodes CASSSSTGWDEKLFF. V and J are TRBV7-9 and TRBJ1-4, with a tentative D call TRBD1 (6 bases). With 4 bases removed from V and 6 bases from J, the gap between germline ends came to 15 bases. This CDR3 contains 15 residues. From germline, CDR1 is SEHNR and CDR2 FQNEAQ (reference sequence).

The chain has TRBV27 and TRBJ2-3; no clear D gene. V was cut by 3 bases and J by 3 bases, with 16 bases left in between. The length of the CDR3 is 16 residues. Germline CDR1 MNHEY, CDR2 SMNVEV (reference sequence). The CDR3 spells CASSLRWGGGTDTQYF. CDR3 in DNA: TGTGCCAGCAGTTTGCGTTGGGGTGGTGGGACAGATACGCAGTATTTT.

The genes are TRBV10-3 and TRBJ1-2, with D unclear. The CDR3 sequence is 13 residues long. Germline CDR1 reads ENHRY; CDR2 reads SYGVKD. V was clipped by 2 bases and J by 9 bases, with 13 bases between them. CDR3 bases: TGTGCCATCAGTGAGCCGAACAACTCCCGCTACACCTTC. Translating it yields CAISEPNNSRYTF.

CDR3 DNA: TGTGCCAGCAGTATGCAGCGGTATGGCTACACCTTC. Protein product: CASSMQRYGYTF. The chain recombines TRBV28 with TRBJ1-2; no firm D call. Trimming took 5 bases from V and 5 from J, leaving 9 bases between them. This CDR3 contains 12 residues. Germline V gene lookup returns CDR1 MDHEN and CDR2 SYDVKM.

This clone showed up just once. CDR3 amino acids: CASSFDLKGGYEQYF. DNA for the CDR3: TGTGCCAGCAGTTTCGACCTAAAAGGGGGCTACGAGCAGTACTTC. The V and J genes are TRBV28 and TRBJ2-7; maybe TRBD1 (6 bases). CDR1 and CDR2 from the germline V gene are MDHEN and SYDVKM. The CDR3 has 15 residues. Trimming shortened V by 3 bases and J by 3 bases, and 15 bases separated the two germline ends.